This TCR beta chain was captured in a study of patients and donors after allogeneic stem cell transplantation. Each CDR3 protein gets one entry after TCRdb re-called the RT-PCR reads with MiXCR. The sample has about a million distinct CDR3 sequences, approximately 19% seen once. V was clipped by 0 bases and J by 4 bases, with 15 bases between them. Germline loops: CDR1 SNHLY, CDR2 FYNNEI. This CDR3 has 16 amino acids. The rearrangement joins TRBV2 to TRBJ1-1, with D maybe TRBD1 (5 bases). Source material: blood, either unsorted or a sorted T cell fraction (not recorded which). This sequence was found in a human donor who was either an allogeneic HSCT recipient or a stem cell or donor lymphocyte infusion donor (not recorded which). It is not recorded whose cells these are; they may come from a transplant donor. The CDR3 nucleotides read TGTGCCAGCAGTGAAGCACCTCCGGGGGTTTCCACTGAAGCTTTCTTT. As protein: CASSEAPPGVSTEAFF.